This T cell receptor beta chain is drawn from a study of T cell responses to AZD1222 COVID-19 vaccine. On this clone itself: Its antigen is unknown.

The data were produced by immunoSEQ multiplex PCR, yet TCRdb's version contains in-frame clones alone and is incomplete. The sample includes around 150,000 clones, roughly 91% of them seen just once. Study observations and caveats: Regions 160-218 and 743-854 dominated among vaccine-associated CD4 TCRs spanning spike. Among AZD1222 vaccinees, only 5 to 7 were seropositive at baseline.

Per the germline V gene, CDR1 is MDHEN and CDR2 is SYDVKM. The CDR3 extends over 14 amino acids. V dropped 3 bases and J dropped 4 bases, with 12 bases sitting between them. The specimen was peripheral blood, collected 28 days after the second AZD1222 dose. This TCR derives from an adult who received the AZD1222 COVID-19 vaccine. The V and J genes are TRBV28 and TRBJ1-2, with D uncertain. The chain's CDR3 is CASSLTAAVYGYTF. In DNA, the CDR3 is TGTGCCAGCAGTTTGACCGCGGCAGTCTATGGCTACACCTTC.